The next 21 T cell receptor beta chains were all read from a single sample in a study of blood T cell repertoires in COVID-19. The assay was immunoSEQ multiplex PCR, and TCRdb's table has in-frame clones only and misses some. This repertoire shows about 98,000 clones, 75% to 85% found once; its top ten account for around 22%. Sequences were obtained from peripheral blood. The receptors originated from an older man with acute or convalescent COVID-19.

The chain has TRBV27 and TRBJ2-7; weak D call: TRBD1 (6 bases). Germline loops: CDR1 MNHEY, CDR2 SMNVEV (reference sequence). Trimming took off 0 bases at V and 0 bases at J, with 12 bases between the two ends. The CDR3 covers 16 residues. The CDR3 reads CASSLSSGGRSYEQYF. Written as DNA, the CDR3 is TGTGCCAGCAGTTTATCGTCTGGGGGCCGCTCCTACGAGCAGTACTTC.

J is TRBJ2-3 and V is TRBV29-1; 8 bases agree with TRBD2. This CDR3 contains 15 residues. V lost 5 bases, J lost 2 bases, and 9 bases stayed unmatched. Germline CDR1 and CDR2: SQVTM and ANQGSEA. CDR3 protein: CSVTGTSGATDTQYF. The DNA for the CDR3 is TGCAGCGTTACCGGGACTAGTGGCGCCACAGATACGCAGTATTTT.

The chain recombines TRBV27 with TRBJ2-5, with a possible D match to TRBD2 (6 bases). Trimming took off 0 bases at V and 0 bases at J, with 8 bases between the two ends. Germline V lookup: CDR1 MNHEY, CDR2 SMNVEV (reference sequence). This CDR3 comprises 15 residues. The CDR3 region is CASSLSLANQETQYF. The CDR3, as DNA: TGTGCCAGCAGTTTATCCCTAGCGAACCAAGAGACCCAGTACTTC.

The CDR3 bases are TGTGCCAGCAGCCGGACAGGGGGTAATGAAAAACTGTTTTTT. Translation gives CASSRTGGNEKLFF. The chain combines TRBV7-2 with TRBJ1-4; the match to TRBD1 covers 10 bases. CDR1 is SGHTA and CDR2 is FQGNSA in the germline V gene. V shed 5 bases, J shed 4 bases, and the junction held 1 base outside the gene matches. The CDR3 totals 14 residues.

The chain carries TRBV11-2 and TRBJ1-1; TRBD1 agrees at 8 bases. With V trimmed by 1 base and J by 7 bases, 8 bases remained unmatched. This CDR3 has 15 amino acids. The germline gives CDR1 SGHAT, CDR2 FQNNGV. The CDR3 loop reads CASSLGRTGRNEAFF. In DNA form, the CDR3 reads TGTGCCAGCAGCTTAGGTAGGACAGGGAGGAATGAAGCTTTCTTT.

The CDR3 nucleotides read TGCGCCAGCAGCTTGAAAAGACAGGCAGGGCTTACTGAAAAACTGTTTTTT. Translation: CASSLKRQAGLTEKLFF. The chain has TRBV5-1 and TRBJ1-4; maybe TRBD1 (6 bases). This CDR3 comprises 17 residues. Germline V lookup: CDR1 SGHRS, CDR2 YFSETQ. V was pared by 1 base and J by 7 bases, with 20 bases between.

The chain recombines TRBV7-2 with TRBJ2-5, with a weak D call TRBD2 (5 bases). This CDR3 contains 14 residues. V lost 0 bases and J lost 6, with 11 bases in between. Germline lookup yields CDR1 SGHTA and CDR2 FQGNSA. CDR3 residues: CASSLASGVKTQYF. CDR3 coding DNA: TGTGCCAGCAGCTTAGCGTCCGGGGTGAAGACCCAGTACTTC.

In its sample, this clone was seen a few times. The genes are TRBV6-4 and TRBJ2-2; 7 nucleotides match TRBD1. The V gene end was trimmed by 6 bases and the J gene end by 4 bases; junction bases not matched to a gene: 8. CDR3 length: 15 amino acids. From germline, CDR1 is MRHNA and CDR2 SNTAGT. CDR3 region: CASSRTGELTGELFF. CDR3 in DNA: TGTGCCAGCAGCCGTACAGGGGAACTCACCGGGGAGCTGTTTTTT.

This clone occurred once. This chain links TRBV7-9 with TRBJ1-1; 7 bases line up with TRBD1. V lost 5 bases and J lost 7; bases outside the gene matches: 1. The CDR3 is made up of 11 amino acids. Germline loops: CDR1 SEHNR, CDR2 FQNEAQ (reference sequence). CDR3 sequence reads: CASSRDSEAFF. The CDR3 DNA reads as TGTGCCAGCAGCCGGGACAGTGAAGCTTTCTTT.

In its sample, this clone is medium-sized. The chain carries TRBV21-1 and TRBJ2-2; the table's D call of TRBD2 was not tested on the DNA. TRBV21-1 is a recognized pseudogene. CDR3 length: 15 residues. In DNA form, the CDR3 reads TGTGCCAGCAGCAAAGATAACTACAACCCCGGGGAGCTGTTTTTT. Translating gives CASSKDNYNPGELFF.

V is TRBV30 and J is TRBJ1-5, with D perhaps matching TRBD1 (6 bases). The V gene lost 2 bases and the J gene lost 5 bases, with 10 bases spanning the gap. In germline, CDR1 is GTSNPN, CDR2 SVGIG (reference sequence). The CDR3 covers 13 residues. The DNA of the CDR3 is TGTGCCTGGAGTCGACAGGCTGATCAGCCCCAGCATTTT. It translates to CAWSRQADQPQHF.

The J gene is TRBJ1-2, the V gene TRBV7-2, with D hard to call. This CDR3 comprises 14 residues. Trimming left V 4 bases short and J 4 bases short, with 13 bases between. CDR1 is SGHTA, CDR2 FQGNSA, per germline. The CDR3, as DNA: TGTGCCAGCAGCTCCGACTCTAGGCCCTATGGCTACACCTTC. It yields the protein CASSSDSRPYGYTF. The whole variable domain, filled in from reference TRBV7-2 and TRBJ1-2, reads GAGVSQSPSNKVTEKGKDVELRCDPISGHTALYWYRQSLGQGLEFLIYFQGNSAPDKSGLPSDRFSAERTGGSVSTLTIQRTQQEDSAVYLCASSSDSRPYGYTFGSGTRLTVV.

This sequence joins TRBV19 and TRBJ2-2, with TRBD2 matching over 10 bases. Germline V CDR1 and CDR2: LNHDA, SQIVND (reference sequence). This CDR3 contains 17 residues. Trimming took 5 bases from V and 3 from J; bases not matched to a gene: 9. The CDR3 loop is CASSRLAGDGYTGELFF. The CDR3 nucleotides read TGTGCCAGTAGTCGCCTAGCGGGAGATGGTTACACCGGGGAGCTGTTTTTT.

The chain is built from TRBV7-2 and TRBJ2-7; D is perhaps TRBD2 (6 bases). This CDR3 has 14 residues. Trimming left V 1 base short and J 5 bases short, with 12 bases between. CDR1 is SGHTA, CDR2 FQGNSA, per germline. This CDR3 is CASSLVSGVDEQYF. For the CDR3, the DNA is TGTGCCAGCAGCTTAGTGTCGGGAGTGGACGAGCAGTACTTC. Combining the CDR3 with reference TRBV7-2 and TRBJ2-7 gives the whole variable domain GAGVSQSPSNKVTEKGKDVELRCDPISGHTALYWYRQSLGQGLEFLIYFQGNSAPDKSGLPSDRFSAERTGGSVSTLTIQRTQQEDSAVYLCASSLVSGVDEQYFGPGTRLTVT.

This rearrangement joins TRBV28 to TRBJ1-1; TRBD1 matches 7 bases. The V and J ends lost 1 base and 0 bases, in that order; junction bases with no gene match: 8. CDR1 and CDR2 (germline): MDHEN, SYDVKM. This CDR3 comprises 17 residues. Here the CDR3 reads CASSLSGRGLMNTEAFF. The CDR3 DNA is TGTGCCAGCAGTTTATCCGGCAGGGGGTTGATGAACACTGAAGCTTTCTTT.

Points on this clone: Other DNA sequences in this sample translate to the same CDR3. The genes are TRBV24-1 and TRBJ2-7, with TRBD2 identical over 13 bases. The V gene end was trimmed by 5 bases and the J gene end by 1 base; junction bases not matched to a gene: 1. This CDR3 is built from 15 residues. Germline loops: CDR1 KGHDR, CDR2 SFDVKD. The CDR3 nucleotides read TGTGCCACCAGTGGGACTAGCGGGGGATCCTACGAGCAGTACTTC. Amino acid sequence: CATSGTSGGSYEQYF.

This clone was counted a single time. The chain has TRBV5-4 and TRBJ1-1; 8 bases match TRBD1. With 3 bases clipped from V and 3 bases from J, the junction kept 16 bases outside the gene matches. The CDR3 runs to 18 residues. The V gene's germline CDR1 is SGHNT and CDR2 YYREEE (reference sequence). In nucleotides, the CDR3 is TGTGCCAGCAGCTCGGGACGTACGGGTCAGGGGGCGGACACTGAAGCTTTCTTT. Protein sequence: CASSSGRTGQGADTEAFF.

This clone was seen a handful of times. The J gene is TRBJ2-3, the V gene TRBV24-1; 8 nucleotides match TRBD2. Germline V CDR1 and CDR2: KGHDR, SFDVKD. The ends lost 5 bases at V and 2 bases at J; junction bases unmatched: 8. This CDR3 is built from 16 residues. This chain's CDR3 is CATSAPSGRLTDTQYF. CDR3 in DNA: TGTGCCACCAGTGCCCCTAGCGGGCGCCTCACAGATACGCAGTATTTT.

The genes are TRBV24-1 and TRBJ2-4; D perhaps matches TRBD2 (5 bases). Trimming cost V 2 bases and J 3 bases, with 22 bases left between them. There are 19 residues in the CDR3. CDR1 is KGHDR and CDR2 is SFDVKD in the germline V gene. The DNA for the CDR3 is TGTGCCACCAGTGATTCTAGGGATTGGATGCTCCGGGGCAAAAACATTCAGTACTTC. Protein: CATSDSRDWMLRGKNIQYF.

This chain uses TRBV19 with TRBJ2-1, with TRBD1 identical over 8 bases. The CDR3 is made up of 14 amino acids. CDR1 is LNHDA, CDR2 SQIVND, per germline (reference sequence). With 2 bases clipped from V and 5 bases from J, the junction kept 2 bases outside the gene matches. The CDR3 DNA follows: TGTGCCAGTAGTATACAGGGGGCAGACAATGAGCAGTTCTTC. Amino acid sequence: CASSIQGADNEQFF.

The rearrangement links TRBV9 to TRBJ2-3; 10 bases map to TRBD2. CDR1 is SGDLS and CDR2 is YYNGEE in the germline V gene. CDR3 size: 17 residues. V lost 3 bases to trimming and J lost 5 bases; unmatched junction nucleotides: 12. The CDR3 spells CASSARGASGRLDTQYF. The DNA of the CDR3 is TGTGCCAGCAGCGCGAGGGGGGCTAGCGGGAGATTAGATACGCAGTATTTT.